This TCR beta chain emerged from a study of T cells in Graves' hyperthyroidism and ophthalmopathy. The CDR3 runs to 16 residues. The germline gives CDR1 MNHEY, CDR2 SVGEGT. Trimming cost V 0 bases and J 2 bases; bases outside gene matches: 1. TCR beta CDR3 regions were amplified from RNA transcripts. In the first-round RT-PCR of the TCR CDR3, the HTBI primer set was used. TCRdb called the multiplex PCR reads again in MiXCR, with one record for every CDR3 protein. The table includes some 770,000 distinct CDR3 sequences, 16% detected once. The sequence derives from a man aged 18 to 30 with Graves' hyperthyroidism. V gene TRBV6-2 or TRBV6-3 combines with J gene TRBJ2-7, with 13 positions matching TRBD2. Specimen: blood. The CDR3 is CASSYSTSGRPYEQYF. The CDR3 DNA sequence: TGTGCCAGCAGTTACTCGACTAGCGGGAGGCCCTACGAGCAGTACTTC.